This TCR beta chain was documented in a study of cytomegalovirus exposure and HLA in healthy donors. Study-level findings and limits: First-cohort TCR clusters were later found to tend to co-occur in the 120 or so validation repertoires. Cytomegalovirus status was reportedly diagnosed by the classifier with high specificity and sensitivity. Rare TCR sequences predominated, though certain public TCRs were found in many donors.

Note on this clone: Antigen specificity is unknown.

Sequencing used immunoSEQ multiplex PCR; TCRdb keeps in-frame clones, though not all of them. Of about 76,000 clones in the sample, 90% to 95% were seen once. The ends were cut back, 4 bases at V and 2 bases at J, with 11 bases in the middle. CDR3 length equals 14 residues. In germline, CDR1 is SEHNR, CDR2 FQNEAQ (reference sequence). The chain has TRBV7-9 and TRBJ2-5; the D gene is possibly TRBD1 (5 bases). This receptor was taken from a man aged 18 to 29 in good health and CMV-seropositive. Material for sequencing was PBMCs. CDR3 protein: CASSSQGGQETQYF. In DNA, the CDR3 is TGTGCCAGCAGCTCGCAGGGTGGGCAAGAGACCCAGTACTTC. Combining the CDR3 with reference TRBV7-9 and TRBJ2-5 gives the whole variable domain DTGVSQNPRHKITKRGQNVTFRCDPISEHNRLYWYRQTLGQGPEFLTYFQNEAQLEKSRLLSDRFSAERPKGSFSTLEIQRTEQGDSAMYLCASSSQGGQETQYFGPGTRLLVL.